This T cell receptor (beta chain) was obtained from a study of beta chain features in type 1 diabetes. Details on this clone: No antigen is known for it.

The CDR3 contains 13 residues. V was trimmed by 4 bases and J by 1 base, leaving 11 bases between them. Per the germline V gene, CDR1 is SQVTM and CDR2 is ANQGSEA. Study-level findings and limits: In every one of the four CD4+ subsets, TCRB CDR3s were moderately but significantly shorter in Type 1 diabetes patients.

The whole isolated RNA underwent reverse transcription, so sequencing captured expressed TCRB transcripts. Using immunoSEQ multiplex PCR, the repertoire was profiled, and TCRdb retains in-frame clones only, with some absent. The sample holds under 300,000 clones; around 24% are singletons and the top ten take 0.012%. The material sequenced was naive CD4+ T cells from blood. The sequence was obtained from a woman in her 30s with type 1 diabetes. This sequence joins TRBV29-1 and TRBJ2-7; D perhaps matches TRBD1 (6 bases). The CDR3 nucleotides read TGCAGCGTTGGGGGGCCTCGGTCCTACGAGCAGTACTTC. It encodes CSVGGPRSYEQYF.